The clone carrying this TCR beta chain occurred many times. The sample belongs to a study of T-cell memory formation after mild COVID-19. Background on the study: Largely donor-specific sequence clusters came from two donors.

A single record per CDR3 protein comes from TCRdb applying MiXCR to the 5' RACE reads. This sample carries roughly 340,000 distinct CDR3 sequences, approximately 15% of them seen once, and the ten largest clones take about 22%. Germline V gene sequence: CDR1 SGHRS, CDR2 YFSETQ. V was cut by 0 bases and J by 1 base, with 6 bases left in between. The CDR3 has 14 residues. The chain joins TRBV5-1 to TRBJ2-3, with D unresolved. The sequenced sample was PBMCs or a T cell subset sorted from them (not recorded which). This TCR came from a young man who had mild COVID-19 (a few samples of this study predate the infection). Cell type and time point are not known. The CDR3 region has the DNA TGCGCCAGCAGCTTGGTTATGGGCACAGATACGCAGTATTTT. This gives the protein CASSLVMGTDTQYF.